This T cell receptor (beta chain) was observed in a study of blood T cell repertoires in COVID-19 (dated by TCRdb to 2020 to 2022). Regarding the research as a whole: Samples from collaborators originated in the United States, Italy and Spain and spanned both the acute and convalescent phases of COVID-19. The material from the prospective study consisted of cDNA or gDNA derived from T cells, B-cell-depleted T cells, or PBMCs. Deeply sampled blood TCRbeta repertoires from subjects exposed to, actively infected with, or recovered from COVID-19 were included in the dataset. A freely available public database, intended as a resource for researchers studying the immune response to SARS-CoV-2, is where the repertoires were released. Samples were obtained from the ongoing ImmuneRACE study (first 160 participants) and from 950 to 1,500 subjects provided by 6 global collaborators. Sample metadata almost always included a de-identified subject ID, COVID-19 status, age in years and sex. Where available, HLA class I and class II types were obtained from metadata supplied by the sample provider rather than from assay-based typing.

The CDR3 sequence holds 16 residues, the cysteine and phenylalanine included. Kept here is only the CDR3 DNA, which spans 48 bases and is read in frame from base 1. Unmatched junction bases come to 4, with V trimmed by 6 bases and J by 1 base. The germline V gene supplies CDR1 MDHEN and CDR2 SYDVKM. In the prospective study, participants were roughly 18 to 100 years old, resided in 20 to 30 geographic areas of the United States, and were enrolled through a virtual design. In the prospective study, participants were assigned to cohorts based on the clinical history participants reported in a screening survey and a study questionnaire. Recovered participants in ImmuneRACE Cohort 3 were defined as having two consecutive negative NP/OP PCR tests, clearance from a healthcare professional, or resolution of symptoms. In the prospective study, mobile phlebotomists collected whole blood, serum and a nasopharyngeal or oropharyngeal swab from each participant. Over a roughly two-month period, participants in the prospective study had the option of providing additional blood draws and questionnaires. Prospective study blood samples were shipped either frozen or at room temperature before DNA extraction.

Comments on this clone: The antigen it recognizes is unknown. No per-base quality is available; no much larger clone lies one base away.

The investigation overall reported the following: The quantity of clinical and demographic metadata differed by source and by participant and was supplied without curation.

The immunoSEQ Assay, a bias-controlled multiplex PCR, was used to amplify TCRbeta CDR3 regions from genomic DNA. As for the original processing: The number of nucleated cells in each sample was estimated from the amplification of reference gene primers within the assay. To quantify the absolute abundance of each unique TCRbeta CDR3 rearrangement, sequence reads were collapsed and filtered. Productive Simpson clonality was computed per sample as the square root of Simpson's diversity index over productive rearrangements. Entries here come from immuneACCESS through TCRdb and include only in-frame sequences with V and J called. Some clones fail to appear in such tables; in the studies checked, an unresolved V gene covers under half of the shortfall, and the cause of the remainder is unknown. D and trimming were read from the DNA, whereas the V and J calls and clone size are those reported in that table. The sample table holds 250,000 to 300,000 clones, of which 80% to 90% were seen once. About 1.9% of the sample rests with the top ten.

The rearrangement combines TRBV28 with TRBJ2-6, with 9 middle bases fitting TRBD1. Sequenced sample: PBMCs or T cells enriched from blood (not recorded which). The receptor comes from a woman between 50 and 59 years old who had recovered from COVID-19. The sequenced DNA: TGTGCCAGCAGGGGACAGGGAGGATCTGGGGCCAACGTCCTGACTTTC. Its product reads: CASRGQGGSGANVLTF.